Listed here are 3 T cell receptor beta chains from one sample, sequenced in a study of CXCR3-negative and CXCR3-positive naive CD8 T cells. Through 5' RACE with UMI labels, the TRB cDNA libraries were prepared. Reanalyzing the 5' RACE reads, TCRdb keeps one entry per CDR3 protein, without DNA. Its listing shows about 130,000 distinct CDR3 sequences. Sequencing input: naive CXCR3- CD8+ T cells from blood. Subset described: CD45RO-CCR7+CD27+CD95- naive CD8+ T cells lacking CXCR3 (TNR3-). All receptors derive from a human donor in good health. Some clones in this sample may be carry-over from other donors' samples.

This chain joins TRBV7-9 and TRBJ1-2; the D call of TRBD1 rests on TCRdb alone, since no DNA is present to check it. There are 13 residues in the CDR3. Germline CDR1 SEHNR, CDR2 FQNEAQ (reference sequence). This chain's CDR3 is CASSQPGNYGYTF.

The gene calls are TRBV7-6 and TRBJ2-1. The CDR3 spans 12 residues. CDR1 and CDR2 from the germline V gene are SGHVS and FNYEAQ. CDR3 sequence: CASSLSPIEQFF.

V and J are TRBV12-3 or TRBV12-4 and TRBJ2-5. The CDR3 has 15 residues. The CDR3 sequence: CASSLATDYEETQYF.